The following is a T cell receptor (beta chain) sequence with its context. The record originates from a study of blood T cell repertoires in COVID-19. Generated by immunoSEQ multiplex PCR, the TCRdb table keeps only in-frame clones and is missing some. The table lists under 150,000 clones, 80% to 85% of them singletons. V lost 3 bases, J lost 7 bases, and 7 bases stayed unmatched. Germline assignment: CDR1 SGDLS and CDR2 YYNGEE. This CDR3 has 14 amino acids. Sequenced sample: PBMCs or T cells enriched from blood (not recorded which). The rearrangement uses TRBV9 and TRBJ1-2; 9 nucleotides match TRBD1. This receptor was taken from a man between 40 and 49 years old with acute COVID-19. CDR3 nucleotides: TGTGCCAGCAGCGAACTGGACAGGGGTCTTGGCTACACCTTC. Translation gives CASSELDRGLGYTF.